The 20 T cell receptor beta chains given below trace back to one sample, sequenced in a study of blood T cell repertoires in COVID-19. TCRdb's copy holds only in-frame clones and misses some; the assay was immunoSEQ multiplex PCR. The sample contains more than 80,000 clones, roughly 91% of which appear only once. The sample taken for sequencing was peripheral blood. These receptors were obtained from a young man with COVID-19, enrolled during active disease.

V gene TRBV9 combines with J gene TRBJ2-7; 7 bases agree with TRBD2. The length of the CDR3 is 15 residues. Trimming removed 2 bases from V and 0 bases from J; junction bases left unmatched: 5. Germline V gene lookup returns CDR1 SGDLS and CDR2 YYNGEE. The chain's CDR3 is CASSVGLVHSYEQYF. CDR3 in DNA: TGTGCCAGCAGCGTCGGACTAGTCCACTCCTACGAGCAGTACTTC.

The count of this clone is one. The chain combines TRBV4-3 with TRBJ1-1; 9 positions agree with TRBD1. The CDR3 runs 16 residues. Germline lookup yields CDR1 LGHNA and CDR2 YSLEER. The junction had 3 bases not matched to a gene; V was cut back by 1 base and J by 0 bases. The CDR3 nucleotides are TGCGCCAGCAGCCAAGGGAGGGACAGGGTGAACACTGAAGCTTTCTTT. Its translation is CASSQGRDRVNTEAFF.

This chain uses TRBV19 with TRBJ1-1; TRBD1 agrees at 11 bases. V lost 3 bases to trimming and J lost 1 base; unmatched junction nucleotides: 7. Germline V lookup: CDR1 LNHDA, CDR2 SQIVND (reference sequence). This CDR3 region has 17 residues. In nucleotides, the CDR3 is TGTGCCAGTAGTATGAGGACAGGGGGCCTTGGGAACACTGAAGCTTTCTTT. Amino acids: CASSMRTGGLGNTEAFF.

The V and J genes are TRBV28 and TRBJ1-2; D is unresolved. With 6 bases removed from V and 7 bases from J, the gap between germline ends came to 15 bases. The length of the CDR3 is 13 residues. Germline loops: CDR1 MDHEN, CDR2 SYDVKM. The CDR3 DNA reads TGTGCCAGCAGCGCCCACGCGGCCAGTGGCTACACCTTC. Amino acid sequence: CASSAHAASGYTF.

On this clone itself: The junction and the germline gene differ at one end; a read error may be behind it. This rearrangement joins TRBV28 to TRBJ1-4; 8 bases are shared with TRBD1. Germline V gene lookup returns CDR1 MDHEN and CDR2 SYDVKM. This CDR3 is built from 15 residues. CDR3 nucleotide sequence: TGTGCCAGCAGGAAGAACAGGGGGAGGAAGGAAAAACTGCTTTTT. Its protein product is CASRKNRGRKEKLLF.

V is TRBV5-4 and J is TRBJ2-7; 9 bases match TRBD2. Germline trimming cut 1 base from V and 7 bases from J; bases unmatched to any gene: 9. Germline lookup yields CDR1 SGHNT and CDR2 YYREEE (reference sequence). The CDR3 consists of 15 residues. CDR3 DNA sequence: TGTGCCAGCAGCTTGCGGCGGGAGGGCCGGGGTGAGCAGTACTTC. Translated, it gives CASSLRREGRGEQYF.

J is TRBJ1-4 and V is TRBV7-9; D unclear. Germline CDR1 is SEHNR and CDR2 is FQNEAQ (reference sequence). Trimming removed 3 bases from V and 2 bases from J, with 10 bases in between. The CDR3 contains 15 residues. CDR3 coding DNA: TGTGCCAGCAGCTTGGGCGGGCAGACTAATGAAAAACTGTTTTTT. Translating it yields CASSLGGQTNEKLFF.

The CDR3 loop reads CASSNPRTSGNNEQFF. The CDR3 nucleotides read TGTGCCAGCAGCAACCCAAGGACTAGCGGGAACAATGAGCAGTTCTTC. The chain recombines TRBV9 with TRBJ2-1; TRBD2 matches at 12 bases. The germline V gene has CDR1 SGDLS and CDR2 YYNGEE. CDR3 size: 16 residues. J was trimmed by 5 bases and V by 4 bases; bases with no gene match: 7.

This sequence joins TRBV7-9 and TRBJ1-5; 9 bases are a match to TRBD1. Germline values: CDR1 SEHNR, CDR2 FQNEAQ (reference sequence). CDR3 length: 14 residues. V dropped 5 bases and J dropped 7; count of bases not matched to a gene: 6. The CDR3 loop reads CASSPTGGEQPQHF. The DNA for the CDR3 is TGTGCCAGCAGCCCTACAGGGGGCGAACAGCCCCAGCATTTT.

V usage is TRBV30 and J usage is TRBJ2-7; TRBD2 matches 7 bases. The CDR3 runs 13 residues. J lost 4 bases, V lost 5 bases, and 8 bases had no gene match. Per germline, CDR1 GTSNPN and CDR2 SVGIG (reference sequence). The CDR3 nucleotides read TGTGCCTGGGTCCAGACTAGCAGATACGAGCAGTACTTC. This translates into CAWVQTSRYEQYF.

The V call is TRBV15, the J call TRBJ1-5, with 9 bases that match TRBD1. CDR1 and CDR2 (germline): LNHNV, YYDKDF (reference sequence). CDR3 length: 16 amino acids. V was pared by 2 bases and J by 7 bases, with 9 bases of the junction left unmatched. Here the CDR3 DNA reads TGTGCCACCAGCAGATCCCGGGACAGGGAAAACCAGCCCCAGCATTTT. This sequence encodes CATSRSRDRENQPQHF.

The rearrangement links TRBV6-2 or TRBV6-3 to TRBJ2-1; perhaps TRBD2 as D (5 bases). CDR1 is MNHEY and CDR2 is SVGEGT in the germline V gene. The CDR3 has 13 residues. The V gene lost 6 bases and the J gene lost 2 bases, with 8 bases spanning the gap. In DNA, the CDR3 is TGTGCCAGCAGCTTAGCGACCTACAATGAGCAGTTCTTC. Amino acid sequence: CASSLATYNEQFF.

CDR3 DNA: TGTGCCAGCAGCCAAATTCCGGGGAGGGACTATGGCTACACCTTC. Protein sequence: CASSQIPGRDYGYTF. The gene calls are TRBV14 and TRBJ1-2; D uncertain. The CDR3 consists of 15 residues. Trimming shortened V by 2 bases and J by 3 bases, and 13 bases separated the two germline ends. Germline V gene data show CDR1 as SGHDN and CDR2 as FVKESK.

The chain recombines TRBV6-5 with TRBJ2-7, with 9 bases identical to TRBD1. CDR1 is MNHEY, CDR2 SVGAGI, per germline. CDR3 length: 15 residues. J gave up 6 bases and V 0 bases, and 6 bases lay outside the gene matches. This CDR3 reads CASSYSRGQGSEQYF. CDR3 nucleotide sequence: TGTGCCAGCAGTTACTCTAGGGGACAGGGCTCCGAGCAGTACTTC.

This clone was counted only a few times. V is TRBV20-1 and J is TRBJ2-7; the match to TRBD1 covers 8 bases. V lost 3 bases and J lost 9; bases outside the gene matches: 16. CDR3 length: 15 residues. CDR1 and CDR2 from the germline V gene are DFQATT and SNEGSKA (reference sequence). CDR3 nucleotides: TGCAGTGCTAGTGAGTGGGCAGGGGGCCCTCGTCGGCAGTACTTC. Its translation: CSASEWAGGPRRQYF.

The chain employs TRBV6-5 and TRBJ1-3; D possibly corresponds to TRBD1 (6 bases). There are 15 residues in the CDR3. The germline V and J ends were trimmed by 0 bases and 0 bases, with 6 bases remaining between them. CDR1 MNHEY and CDR2 SVGAGI come from the germline V gene. The CDR3 loop reads CASSYSGASGNTIYF. In nucleotides, the CDR3 is TGTGCCAGCAGTTACTCGGGGGCCTCTGGAAACACCATATATTTT.

This chain connects TRBV11-3 to TRBJ1-1, with a weak D call TRBD1 (5 bases). Germline CDR1 SGHNT, CDR2 YENEEA. This CDR3 has 13 residues. The V end lost 2 bases, the J end lost 4 bases, and 8 bases lay between the germline ends. CDR3 loop: CASSLQGSTEAFF. The CDR3 DNA sequence: TGTGCCAGCAGCTTACAGGGAAGCACTGAAGCTTTCTTT.

The chain has TRBV9 and TRBJ2-7; D gene uncertain. V was cut by 0 bases and J by 6 bases, with 13 bases left in between. The CDR3 is made up of 14 amino acids. CDR1 and CDR2 (germline): SGDLS, YYNGEE. As DNA, the CDR3 is TGTGCCAGCAGCGTAGATTCAGGTATCGGCGAGCAGTACTTC. Translated, it gives CASSVDSGIGEQYF. The whole variable domain, filled in from reference TRBV9 and TRBJ2-7, reads DSGVTQTPKHLITATGQRVTLRCSPRSGDLSVYWYQQSLDQGLQFLIQYYNGEERAKGNILERFSAQQFPDLHSELNLSSLELGDSALYFCASSVDSGIGEQYFGPGTRLTVT.

This chain links TRBV20-1 with TRBJ1-6; D is undetermined. V dropped 3 bases and J dropped 7 bases, with 13 bases sitting between them. CDR3 length: 14 amino acids. The germline gives CDR1 DFQATT, CDR2 SNEGSKA (reference sequence). The CDR3 DNA reads as TGCAGTGCTAGTGGTTGGGAGCTGAATTCACCCCTCCACTTT. Amino acid sequence: CSASGWELNSPLHF.

The rearrangement uses TRBV10-1 and TRBJ2-1, with 8 positions matching TRBD2. The CDR3 length is 14 residues. With 3 bases clipped from V and 9 bases from J, the junction kept 7 bases outside the gene matches. Germline CDR1 WNHNN, CDR2 SYGVQD (reference sequence). CDR3 DNA: TGCGCCAGCAGTGACAAGCGGGAGTCAAGTGAGCAGTTCTTC. This translates into CASSDKRESSEQFF.